This is a list of T cell receptor beta chains from one sample in a study of CD4+ T cells in melanoma. Clones were sequenced by immunoSEQ multiplex PCR, and TCRdb holds only the in-frame ones, with some missing. Among about 55,000 clones, 60% to 75% were seen once, and the ten largest hold around 5%. The specimen sequenced was tumor tissue. These receptors all stem from a human donor with melanoma. The CDR3 runs from the conserved cysteine through the conserved F or W. A D gene is named only where the DNA matches it firmly. Size values are once, few and many counts, or a class for expanded clones, and some rows have none.

clone_size | d_call | j_call | v_call | cdr3_nt | cdr3_aa
few | - | TRBJ2-1 | TRBV2 | TGTGCCAGCAGACGGACGTTCAGCTCCTACAATGAGCAGTTCTTC | CASRRTFSSYNEQFF
few | - | TRBJ2-2 | TRBV19 | TGTGCCAGTAGAAAGAACACCGGGGAGCTGTTTTTT | CASRKNTGELFF
- | TRBD2 | TRBJ2-7 | TRBV2 | TGTGCCAGCAGAGAAGCTGCCCTAGCGGGGGGGCCCTACGAGCAGTACTTC | CASREAALAGGPYEQYF
- | TRBD1 | TRBJ2-1 | TRBV28 | TGTGCCAGCGGGGAAGACAGGGTATGGGGTTACAATGAGCAGTTCTTC | CASGEDRVWGYNEQFF
- | - | TRBJ2-1 | TRBV7-9 | TGTGCCAGCAGCATATTGGACACCGGCACCTACAATGAGCAGTTCTTC | CASSILDTGTYNEQFF
- | - | TRBJ2-7 | TRBV28 | TGTGCCAGCAGTTTACCGCGGCGGAGGGGGAGTTCCTACGAGCAGTACTTC | CASSLPRRRGSSYEQYF
many | - | TRBJ2-1 | TRBV7-9 | TGTGCCAGCAGCCGACTGCGCGTAAATGAGCAGTTCTTC | CASSRLRVNEQFF
- | TRBD1 | TRBJ2-3 | TRBV5-1 | TGCGCCAGCAGGGACAGGGGCCCTCCGGCAGATACGCAGTATTTT | CASRDRGPPADTQYF
- | - | TRBJ1-6 | TRBV15 | TGTGCCACCAGATATAGGGACGGTCCTAATTCACCCCTCCACTTT | CATRYRDGPNSPLHF
many | - | TRBJ1-1 | TRBV4-1 | TGCGCCAGCAGCTCGCGGACAGAAAACACTGAAGCTTTCTTT | CASSSRTENTEAFF
- | - | TRBJ2-1 | TRBV6-6 | TGTGCCAGCAGCACCGGGACGTTCTACAATGAGCAGTTCTTC | CASSTGTFYNEQFF
- | TRBD1 | TRBJ1-2 | TRBV9 | TGTGCCAGCAGCGGCTACCGGGACAGGGACAAGGACTATGGCTACACCTTC | CASSGYRDRDKDYGYTF
- | - | TRBJ2-7 | TRBV18 | TGTGCCAGCTCACCTGCCCGGGGGAGCTACGAGCAGTACTTC | CASSPARGSYEQYF
- | - | TRBJ1-1 | TRBV30 | TGTGCCTGGAGTTCCAACACCCGCACATGGGCTTTT | CAWSSNTRTWAF
- | - | TRBJ2-2 | TRBV28 | TGTGCCAGCAGTCCCCGGGCAGGATTCACCGGGGAGCTGTTTTTT | CASSPRAGFTGELFF
few | TRBD2 | TRBJ2-3 | TRBV27 | TGTGCCAGCAGGATGACTAGCGGGGCAGATACGCAGTATTTT | CASRMTSGADTQYF
once | TRBD1 | TRBJ2-2 | TRBV19 | TGTGCCAGTAGTATTCAGGGGGCTGGCACCGGGGAGCTGTTTTTT | CASSIQGAGTGELFF
once | TRBD2 | TRBJ2-7 | TRBV7-8 | TGTGCCAGCAGCTCCGCTAGCGGGGGGTTCCCCTCCTACGAGCAGTACTTC | CASSSASGGFPSYEQYF
once | - | TRBJ2-7 | TRBV7-9 | TGTGCCAGCAGCTTCGGTGGGGCGGGCTACGAGCAGTACTTC | CASSFGGAGYEQYF
- | TRBD2 | TRBJ2-3 | TRBV5-6 | TGTGCCAGCAGCTTGAGAGCGGGGGGGCCTAATACGCAGTATTTT | CASSLRAGGPNTQYF
medium-sized | - | TRBJ1-2 | TRBV19 | TGTGCCACCACCCGGGGTGAGGGGACCTATGGCTACACCTTC | CATTRGEGTYGYTF
- | TRBD1 | TRBJ1-3 | TRBV4-2 | TGTGCCAGCAGCCGCAAGAAGCCCTTAGCGGGACAGGGGAAATTCTCTGGAAACACCATATATTTT | CASSRKKPLAGQGKFSGNTIYF
- | - | TRBJ1-6 | TRBV6-1 | TGTGCCAGCAGTGAACAGGGGTATAATTCACCCCTCCACTTT | CASSEQGYNSPLHF
few | - | TRBJ2-3 | TRBV9 | TGTGCCAGCAGCGTAGCATTCGGGACTTTCACCACAGATACGCAGTATTTT | CASSVAFGTFTTDTQYF
few | TRBD2 | TRBJ2-2 | TRBV7-2 | TGTGCCAGCAGCTTCCTCGCTAGCGGGGGGGCCGGAACCGGGGAGCTGTTTTTT | CASSFLASGGAGTGELFF
- | TRBD1 | TRBJ1-1 | TRBV19 | TGTGCCAGTAGTGTAACCGGGACAGGGGGTCGGACTGAAGCTTTCTTT | CASSVTGTGGRTEAFF
once | - | TRBJ1-2 | TRBV6-5 | TGTGCCAGCCGAGTGGATGGAGCTAACTATGGCTACACCTTC | CASRVDGANYGYTF
- | TRBD2 | TRBJ2-7 | TRBV5-1 | TGTGCCAGCAGCGGGGTCCGGAGGCGCGAGCAGTACTTC | CASSGVRRREQYF
few | - | TRBJ2-2 | TRBV7-8 | TGTGCCAGCAGCTTCACCAACAGGGAAGGGAATGCCGGGGAGCTGTTTTTT | CASSFTNREGNAGELFF
- | TRBD1 | TRBJ1-6 | TRBV6-1 | TGTGCCAGCTCAACCGGGACAGCCAATTCACCCCTCCACTTT | CASSTGTANSPLHF
- | TRBD2 | TRBJ2-1 | TRBV10-2 | TGCGCCAGCAGTTGGCTAGCGGGGAATGAGCAGTTCTTC | CASSWLAGNEQFF
- | - | TRBJ1-1 | TRBV11-2 | TGTGCCAGCAGCTTCGGCTTGAACACTGAAGCTTTCTTT | CASSFGLNTEAFF
- | TRBD2 | TRBJ2-2 | TRBV14 | TGTGCCAGCAGCCAAGGGCTAGCGGGGTACACCGGGGAGCTGTTTTTT | CASSQGLAGYTGELFF